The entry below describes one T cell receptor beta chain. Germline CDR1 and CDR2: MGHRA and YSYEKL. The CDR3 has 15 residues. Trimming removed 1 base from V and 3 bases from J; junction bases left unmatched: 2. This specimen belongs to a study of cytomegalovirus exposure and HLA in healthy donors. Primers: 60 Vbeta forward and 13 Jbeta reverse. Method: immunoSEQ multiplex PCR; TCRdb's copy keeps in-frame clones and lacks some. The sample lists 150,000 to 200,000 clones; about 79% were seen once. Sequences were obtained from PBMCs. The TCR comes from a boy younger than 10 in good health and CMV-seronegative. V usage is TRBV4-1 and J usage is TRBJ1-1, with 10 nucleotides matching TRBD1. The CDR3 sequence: CASSQGQGADTEAFF. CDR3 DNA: TGCGCCAGCAGCCAAGGACAGGGGGCTGACACTGAAGCTTTCTTT.